The clone carrying this T cell receptor beta chain has just one count. The sample belongs to a study of blood T cell repertoires in COVID-19. Study-level background: From the United States, Italy and Spain came samples of acute and convalescent COVID-19.

The V end was cut by 6 bases, the J end by 0 bases, with 12 bases between. The CDR3 loop spans 14 amino acids. CDR1 and CDR2 (germline): MNHEY, SVGEGT. The table came from immunoSEQ multiplex PCR; TCRdb's copy has only in-frame clones and leaves some out. The data contain 150,000 to 200,000 clones, over 70% of them singletons. The sequenced material came from peripheral blood. This clonotype originated in a man aged 55 to 70 with acute or convalescent COVID-19. V usage is TRBV6-2 or TRBV6-3 and J usage is TRBJ2-7; D is uncertain. CDR3 residues: CASSRPHTSYEQYF. The CDR3 DNA sequence: TGTGCCAGCAGCCGCCCACACACCTCCTACGAGCAGTACTTC.